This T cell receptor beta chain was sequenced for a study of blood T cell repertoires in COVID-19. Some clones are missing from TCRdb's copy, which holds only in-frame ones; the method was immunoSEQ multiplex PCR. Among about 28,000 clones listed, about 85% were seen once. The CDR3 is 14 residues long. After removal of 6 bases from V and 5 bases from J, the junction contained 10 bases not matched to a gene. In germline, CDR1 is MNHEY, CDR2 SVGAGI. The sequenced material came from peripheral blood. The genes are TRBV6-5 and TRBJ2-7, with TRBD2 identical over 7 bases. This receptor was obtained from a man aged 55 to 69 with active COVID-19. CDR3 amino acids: CASRYPGGGNEQYF. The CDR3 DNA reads TGTGCCAGCAGGTATCCGGGAGGTGGGAACGAGCAGTACTTC.